The source of this T cell receptor beta chain is a study of cytomegalovirus exposure and HLA in healthy donors. Findings and caveats of the study: Listed as cytomegalovirus-associated were 150 or so TCR beta chains.

Sequenced by immunoSEQ multiplex PCR; TCRdb stores in-frame clones only, minus some. In the table there are roughly 65,000 clones, roughly 92% of which are singletons. Comment on this clone: Its antigen is not known.

CDR1 is SGHDN and CDR2 is FVKESK in the germline V gene. This CDR3 region has 14 residues. Deletions cut 4 bases from V and 1 base from J, with 11 bases between. The validation cohort, a group of 100 to 150 subjects, included the donors and was separate from the roughly 670-subject first cohort. Sequenced material: PBMCs. The chain carries TRBV14 and TRBJ2-7; D may be TRBD2 (6 bases). The clonotype comes from a man between 18 and 29 years old in good health and CMV-seropositive. The chain's CDR3 is CASSPVGGSYEQYF. As DNA, the CDR3 is TGTGCCAGCAGCCCCGTTGGAGGGTCCTACGAGCAGTACTTC.